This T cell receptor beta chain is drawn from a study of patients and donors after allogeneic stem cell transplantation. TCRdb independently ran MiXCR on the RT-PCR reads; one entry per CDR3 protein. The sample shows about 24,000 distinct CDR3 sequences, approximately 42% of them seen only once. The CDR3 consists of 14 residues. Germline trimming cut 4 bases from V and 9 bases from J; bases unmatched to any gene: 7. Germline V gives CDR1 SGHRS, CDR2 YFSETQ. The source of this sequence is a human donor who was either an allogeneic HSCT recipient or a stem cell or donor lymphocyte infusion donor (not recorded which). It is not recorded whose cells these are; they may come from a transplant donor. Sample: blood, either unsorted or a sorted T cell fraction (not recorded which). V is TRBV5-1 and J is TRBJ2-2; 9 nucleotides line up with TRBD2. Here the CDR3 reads CASSDTSGPWELFF. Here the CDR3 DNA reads TGCGCCAGCAGCGACACTAGCGGGCCTTGGGAGCTGTTTTTT.